The sequence of this T cell receptor (beta chain) was determined in a study of identical twins. One entry per CDR3 protein, called by TCRdb with MiXCR from the 5' RACE reads. The sample has fewer than 350,000 distinct CDR3 sequences; less than 9% are singletons. This clonotype was recorded many times. The V gene end was trimmed by 4 bases and the J gene end by 7 bases; junction bases not matched to a gene: 10. The CDR3 loop spans 15 amino acids. The germline V gene encodes CDR1 SSHAT and CDR2 FNYEAQ (reference sequence). The same sample was also used in a study of yellow fever vaccine responses in identical twins.

The clonotype originates from a woman under 30 in good health. The sequenced sample was memory (CD45RO+) T cells sorted from blood. The chain is built from TRBV7-7 and TRBJ2-1, with TRBD2 identical over 7 bases. The CDR3 sequence: CASSSGAGFINEQFF. The CDR3 coding sequence is TGTGCCAGCAGCTCGGGAGCGGGGTTCATAAATGAGCAGTTCTTC.